This T cell receptor beta chain was obtained from a study of OX40 agonist ivuxolimab in advanced cancers. Study at large: As their treatment, patients were administered ivuxolimab, an agonistic anti-OX40 (CD134) antibody. Patients achieving partial responses numbered three: one hepatocellular carcinoma case and two cutaneous melanoma cases.

In germline, CDR1 is MDHEN, CDR2 SYDVKM. V was cut by 6 bases and J by 2 bases, with 11 bases left in between. This CDR3 contains 14 residues. Assay used: immunoSEQ multiplex PCR; TCRdb lists only in-frame clones, some missing. The sample carries around 33,000 clones, approximately 89% recorded once. The input for sequencing was CD4+ or CD8+ T cells sorted from blood, taken in a trial of the OX40 agonist ivuxolimab. The V call is TRBV28, the J call TRBJ1-5, with a possible D match to TRBD1 (5 bases). The source is an adult with an advanced solid tumor such as melanoma, head and neck, liver or kidney cancer. The CDR3 nucleotides read TGTGCCAGCAGCTCTGACAGCCGCAATCAGCCCCAGCATTTT. It yields the protein CASSSDSRNQPQHF. Supplemented by reference TRBV28 and TRBJ1-5, the full variable domain reads DVKVTQSSRYLVKRTGEKVFLECVQDMDHENMFWYRQDPGLGLRLIYFSYDVKMKEKGDIPEGYSVSREKKERFSLILESASTNQTSMYLCASSSDSRNQPQHFGDGTRLSIL.